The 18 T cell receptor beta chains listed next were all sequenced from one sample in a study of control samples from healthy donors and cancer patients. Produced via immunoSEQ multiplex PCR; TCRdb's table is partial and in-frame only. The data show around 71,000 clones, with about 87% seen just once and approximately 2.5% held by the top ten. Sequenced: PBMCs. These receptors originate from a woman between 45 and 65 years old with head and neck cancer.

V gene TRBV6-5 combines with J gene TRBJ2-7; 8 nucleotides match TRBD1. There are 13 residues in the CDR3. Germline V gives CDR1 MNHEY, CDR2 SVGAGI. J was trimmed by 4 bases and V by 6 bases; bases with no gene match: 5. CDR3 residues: CASRGTGGYEQYF. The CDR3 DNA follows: TGTGCCAGCAGGGGAACAGGGGGTTACGAGCAGTACTTC.

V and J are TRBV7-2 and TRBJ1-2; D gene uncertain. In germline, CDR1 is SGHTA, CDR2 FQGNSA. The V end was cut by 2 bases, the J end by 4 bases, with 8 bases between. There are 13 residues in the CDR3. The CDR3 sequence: CASSLTESYGYTF. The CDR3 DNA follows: TGTGCCAGCAGCTTAACAGAGAGCTATGGCTACACCTTC.

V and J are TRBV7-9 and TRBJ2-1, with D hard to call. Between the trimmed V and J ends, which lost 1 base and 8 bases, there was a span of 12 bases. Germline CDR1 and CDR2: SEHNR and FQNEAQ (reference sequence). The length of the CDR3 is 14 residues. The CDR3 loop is CASSLGGDTYEQFF. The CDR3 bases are TGTGCCAGCAGCTTAGGGGGTGATACGTATGAGCAGTTCTTC. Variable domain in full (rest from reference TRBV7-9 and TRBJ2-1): DTGVSQNPRHKITKRGQNVTFRCDPISEHNRLYWYRQTLGQGPEFLTYFQNEAQLEKSRLLSDRFSAERPKGSFSTLEIQRTEQGDSAMYLCASSLGGDTYEQFFGPGTRLTVL.

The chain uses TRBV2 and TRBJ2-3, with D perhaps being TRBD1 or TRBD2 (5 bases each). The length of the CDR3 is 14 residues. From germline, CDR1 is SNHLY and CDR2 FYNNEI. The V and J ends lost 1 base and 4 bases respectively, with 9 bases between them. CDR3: CASSEEGPPDTQYF. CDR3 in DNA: TGTGCCAGCAGTGAAGAGGGACCTCCAGATACGCAGTATTTT. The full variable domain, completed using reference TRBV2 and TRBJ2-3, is EPEVTQTPSHQVTQMGQEVILRCVPISNHLYFYWYRQILGQKVEFLVSFYNNEISEKSEIFDDQFSVERPDGSNFTLKIRSTKLEDSAMYFCASSEEGPPDTQYFGPGTRLTVL.

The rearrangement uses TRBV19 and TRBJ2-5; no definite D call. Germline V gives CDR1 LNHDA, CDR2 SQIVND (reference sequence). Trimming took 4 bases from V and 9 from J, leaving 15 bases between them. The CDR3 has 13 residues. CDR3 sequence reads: CASSTKPSGPQYF. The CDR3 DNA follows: TGTGCCAGTAGTACAAAACCGTCTGGTCCCCAGTACTTC. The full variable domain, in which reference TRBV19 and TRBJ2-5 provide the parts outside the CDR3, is DGGITQSPKYLFRKEGQNVTLSCEQNLNHDAMYWYRQDPGQGLRLIYYSQIVNDFQKGDIAEGYSVSREKKESFPLTVTSAQKNPTAFYLCASSTKPSGPQYFGPGTRLLVL.

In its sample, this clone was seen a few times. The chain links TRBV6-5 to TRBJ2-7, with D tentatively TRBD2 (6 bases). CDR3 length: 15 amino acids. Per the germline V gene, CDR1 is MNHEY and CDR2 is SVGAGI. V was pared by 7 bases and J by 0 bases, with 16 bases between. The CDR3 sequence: CASIQGLPFSYEQYF. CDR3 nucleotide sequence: TGTGCCAGCATCCAGGGACTCCCTTTCTCCTACGAGCAGTACTTC.

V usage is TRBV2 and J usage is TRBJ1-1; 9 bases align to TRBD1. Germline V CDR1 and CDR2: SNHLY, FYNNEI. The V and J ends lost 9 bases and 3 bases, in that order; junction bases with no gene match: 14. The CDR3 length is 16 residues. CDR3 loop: CASLGTGFFQDTEAFF. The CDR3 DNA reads TGTGCCAGTCTCGGGACAGGGTTTTTTCAGGACACTGAAGCTTTCTTT.

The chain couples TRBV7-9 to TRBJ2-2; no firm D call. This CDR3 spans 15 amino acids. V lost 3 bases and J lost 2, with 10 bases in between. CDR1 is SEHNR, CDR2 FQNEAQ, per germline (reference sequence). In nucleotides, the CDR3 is TGTGCCAGCAGCTTCGGCGCCATTAACACCGGGGAGCTGTTTTTT. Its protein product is CASSFGAINTGELFF.

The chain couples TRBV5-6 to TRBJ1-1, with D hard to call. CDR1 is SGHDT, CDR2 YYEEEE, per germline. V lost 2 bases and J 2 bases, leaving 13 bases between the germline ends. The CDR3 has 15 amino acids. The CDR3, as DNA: TGTGCCAGCAGCTTCACGGACGGATTTAACACTGAAGCTTTCTTT. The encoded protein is CASSFTDGFNTEAFF.

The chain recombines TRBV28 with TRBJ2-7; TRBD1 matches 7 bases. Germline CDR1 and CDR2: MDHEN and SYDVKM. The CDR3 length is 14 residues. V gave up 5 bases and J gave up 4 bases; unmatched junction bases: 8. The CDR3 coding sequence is TGTGCCAGCAGTCTCGGGACAGTGGATTACGAGCAGTACTTC. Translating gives CASSLGTVDYEQYF.

The CDR3: CASSLGGQSTEAFF. In nucleotides, the CDR3 is TGTGCCAGCAGTTTGGGCGGCCAGAGCACTGAAGCTTTCTTT. The genes are TRBV28 and TRBJ1-1; D uncertain. CDR3 length equals 14 residues. V was clipped by 3 bases and J by 4 bases, with 12 bases between them. The germline CDR1 and CDR2 sequences are MDHEN and SYDVKM.

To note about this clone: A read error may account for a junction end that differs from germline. CDR3 residues: CASRFPGQRNEKLFF. As DNA, the CDR3 is TGTGCCAGCCGTTTTCCGGGACAAAGAAATGAAAAACTGTTTTTT. The rearrangement uses TRBV28 and TRBJ1-4; tentatively, D is TRBD1 (6 bases). CDR1 is MDHEN, CDR2 SYDVKM, per germline. The CDR3 is made up of 15 amino acids.

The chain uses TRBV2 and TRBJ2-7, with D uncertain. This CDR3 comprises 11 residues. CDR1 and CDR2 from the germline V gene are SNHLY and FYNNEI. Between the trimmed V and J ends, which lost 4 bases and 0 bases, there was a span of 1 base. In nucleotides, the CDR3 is TGTGCCAGCAGTGTCTCCTACGAGCAGTACTTC. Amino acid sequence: CASSVSYEQYF.

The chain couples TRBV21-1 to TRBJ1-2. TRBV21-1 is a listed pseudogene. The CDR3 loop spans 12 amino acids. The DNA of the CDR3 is TGTGCCAGCAGCAAGACGGGCGGGGGATACACCTTC. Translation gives CASSKTGGGYTF.

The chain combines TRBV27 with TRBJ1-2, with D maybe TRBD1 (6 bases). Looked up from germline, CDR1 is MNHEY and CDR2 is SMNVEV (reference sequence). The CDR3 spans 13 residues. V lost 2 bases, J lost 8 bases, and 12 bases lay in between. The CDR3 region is CASSLVGGGGYTF. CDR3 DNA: TGTGCCAGCAGTTTAGTGGGGGGCGGAGGCTACACCTTC.

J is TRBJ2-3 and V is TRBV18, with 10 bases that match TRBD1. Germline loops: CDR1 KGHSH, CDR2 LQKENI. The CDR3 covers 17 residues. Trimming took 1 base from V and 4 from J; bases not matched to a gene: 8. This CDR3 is CASSPLYRQGAADTQYF. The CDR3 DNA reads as TGTGCCAGCTCACCACTATACCGACAGGGGGCAGCAGATACGCAGTATTTT.

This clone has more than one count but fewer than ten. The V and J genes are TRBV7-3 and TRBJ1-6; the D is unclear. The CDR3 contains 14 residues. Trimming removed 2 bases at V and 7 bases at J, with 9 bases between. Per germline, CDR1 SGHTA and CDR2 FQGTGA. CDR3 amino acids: CASSLGTLNSPLHF. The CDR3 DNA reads TGTGCCAGCAGCTTAGGAACGCTGAATTCACCCCTCCACTTT.

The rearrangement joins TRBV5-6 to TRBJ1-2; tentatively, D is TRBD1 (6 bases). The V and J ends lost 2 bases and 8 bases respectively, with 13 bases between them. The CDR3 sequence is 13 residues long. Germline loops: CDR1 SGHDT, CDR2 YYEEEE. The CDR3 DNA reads TGTGCCAGCAGCTTCGTACAGGGTAGGGGCTACACCTTC. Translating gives CASSFVQGRGYTF.